Following are 28 T cell receptor beta chains from one sample sequenced in a study of CD8+ T cells in alopecia areata. Reverse transcribed after extraction, RNA yielded cDNA as the sequencing template. Method: immunoSEQ multiplex PCR; TCRdb's copy keeps in-frame clones and lacks some. The table records around 190,000 clones, around three fifths of them present only once. Specified treatment: oral pan-JAK inhibitor, 5-10 mg twice daily. The sequencing used CD4+ T cells sorted from blood, collected around week 49, from a patient treated with tofacitinib. Receptors were obtained from a human donor with alopecia areata.

Details on this clone: This same CDR3 is encoded by further DNA sequences in the sample. The chain couples TRBV29-1 to TRBJ1-1, with D possibly matching TRBD1 (5 bases). This CDR3 is built from 13 residues. Trimming removed 5 bases at V and 0 bases at J, with 10 bases between. CDR1 and CDR2 (germline): SQVTM, ANQGSEA. The CDR3 DNA reads as TGCAGCGTTCTTGGACAACTGAACACTGAAGCTTTCTTT. This sequence encodes CSVLGQLNTEAFF.

Only a few counts were recorded for this clone. CDR3 in amino acids: CATSWGSNQPQHF. The CDR3 nucleotides read TGTGCCACCAGCTGGGGTAGCAATCAGCCCCAGCATTTT. The V gene is TRBV15, the J gene TRBJ1-5; no clear D gene. There are 13 residues in the CDR3. Germline loops: CDR1 LNHNV, CDR2 YYDKDF (reference sequence). Trimming cost V 5 bases and J 0 bases, with 5 bases left between them.

This clone was detected a few times. This chain links TRBV5-1 with TRBJ2-1; D is unclear. The CDR3 spans 14 residues. Germline V lookup: CDR1 SGHRS, CDR2 YFSETQ. Trimming took off 4 bases at V and 2 bases at J, with 10 bases between the two ends. The CDR3 loop is CASSTWGPYNEQFF. CDR3 in DNA: TGCGCCAGCAGCACGTGGGGTCCCTACAATGAGCAGTTCTTC.

The chain carries TRBV29-1 and TRBJ1-4; D gene unclear. The CDR3 has 14 residues. Deletions cut 1 base from V and 0 bases from J, with 6 bases between. The germline CDR1 and CDR2 sequences are SQVTM and ANQGSEA. The CDR3 is CSVEGGPTNEKLFF. In DNA form, the CDR3 reads TGCAGCGTTGAAGGCGGGCCAACTAATGAAAAACTGTTTTTT.

The chain recombines TRBV29-1 with TRBJ2-3; no firm D call. The CDR3 extends over 12 amino acids. Trimming took 2 bases from V and 6 from J, leaving 9 bases between them. Germline V gene data show CDR1 as SQVTM and CDR2 as ANQGSEA. CDR3 coding DNA: TGCAGCGTTGAAAGGGTCGGGGATACGCAGTATTTT. Translating it yields CSVERVGDTQYF.

This clone came up once. As DNA, the CDR3 is TGCAGCGTGCTGACAGCGGATGGCTACACCTTC. Amino acid sequence: CSVLTADGYTF. V usage is TRBV29-1 and J usage is TRBJ1-2; D is perhaps TRBD1 (5 bases). Trimming cost V 6 bases and J 6 bases, with 11 bases left between them. Germline CDR1 and CDR2: SQVTM and ANQGSEA. The CDR3 consists of 11 residues.

V gene TRBV5-1 combines with J gene TRBJ2-3, with 7 bases fitting TRBD2. Per the germline V gene, CDR1 is SGHRS and CDR2 is YFSETQ. There are 16 residues in the CDR3. V was pared by 2 bases and J by 2 bases, with 8 bases of the junction left unmatched. In nucleotides, the CDR3 is TGCGCCAGCAGCTTACGGGCTAGCGGATCCACAGATACGCAGTATTTT. As protein: CASSLRASGSTDTQYF.

This clone came up a few times. As DNA, the CDR3 is TGTGCTAGTGGTTTGGACTACGAGCAGTACTTC. Protein product: CASGLDYEQYF. The chain uses TRBV12-5 and TRBJ2-7; no reliable D call. V was clipped by 1 base and J by 3 bases, with 1 base between them. Germline loops: CDR1 LGHNT, CDR2 FRNRAP. This CDR3 contains 11 residues.

This clone has more than one count but fewer than ten. The chain links TRBV29-1 to TRBJ2-1; 7 bases are shared with TRBD2. The CDR3 has 14 residues. J lost 7 bases, V lost 3 bases, and 9 bases had no gene match. CDR1 and CDR2 from the germline V gene are SQVTM and ANQGSEA. CDR3 in DNA: TGCAGCGTTGACTCTGCGGGGGTAGGGAATGAGCAGTTCTTC. Protein product: CSVDSAGVGNEQFF.

This clone was counted once. The chain uses TRBV4-3 and TRBJ2-5, with 11 bases lining up with TRBD1. V shed 4 bases and J 2 bases; nucleotides not matched to a gene: 3. Germline V gene lookup returns CDR1 LGHNA and CDR2 YSLEER. The CDR3 has 15 amino acids. CDR3 region: CASSPRDRGQETQYF. The CDR3 DNA sequence: TGCGCCAGCAGCCCCCGGGACAGGGGGCAAGAGACCCAGTACTTC.

V usage is TRBV6-1 and J usage is TRBJ2-3; D not resolved. V lost 1 base and J lost 1, with 12 bases in between. Germline loops: CDR1 MNHNS, CDR2 SASEGT. This CDR3 region has 16 residues. The CDR3 region has the DNA TGTGCCAGCAGTGAAGGGCAGAGCACCCGCACAGATACGCAGTATTTT. Translated, it gives CASSEGQSTRTDTQYF.

The chain has TRBV5-4 and TRBJ1-4, with a possible D match to TRBD1 (6 bases). Germline-derived CDR1 and CDR2 are SGHNT and YYREEE (reference sequence). V shed 4 bases and J shed 3 bases, with 13 bases lying between them. The CDR3 loop spans 15 amino acids. CDR3: CASSRTGAPNEKLFF. The CDR3 DNA is TGTGCCAGCAGCCGCACGGGGGCGCCTAATGAAAAACTGTTTTTT. Variable domain in full (rest from reference TRBV5-4 and TRBJ1-4): ETGVTQSPTHLIKTRGQQVTLRCSSQSGHNTVSWYQQALGQGPQFIFQYYREEENGRGNFPPRFSGLQFPNYSSELNVNALELDDSALYLCASSRTGAPNEKLFFGSGTQLSVL.

The chain combines TRBV5-6 with TRBJ1-6; 7 bases are shared with TRBD1. Germline assignment: CDR1 SGHDT and CDR2 YYEEEE. This CDR3 is built from 18 residues. Germline trimming cut 1 base from V and 4 bases from J; bases unmatched to any gene: 11. DNA of the CDR3: TGTGCCAGCAGCTTGTCGGGAGGACAGGACCATTATAATTCACCCCTCCACTTT. Protein sequence: CASSLSGGQDHYNSPLHF.

This clone was observed a handful of times. Other DNA variants within this sample encode the same CDR3. V usage is TRBV29-1 and J usage is TRBJ2-6, with 10 bases fitting TRBD1. The CDR3 is 15 amino acids. CDR1 and CDR2 (germline): SQVTM, ANQGSEA. V was pared by 4 bases and J by 2 bases, with 2 bases of the junction left unmatched. CDR3 nucleotides: TGCAGCGTTGGGACAGGGGGAACTGGGGCCAACGTCCTGACTTTC. It is translated as CSVGTGGTGANVLTF.

The rearrangement joins TRBV29-1 to TRBJ2-1; tentative D call: TRBD2 (5 bases). The CDR3 has 12 amino acids. V was clipped by 1 base and J by 5 bases, with 6 bases between them. Germline lookup yields CDR1 SQVTM and CDR2 ANQGSEA. CDR3 DNA: TGCAGCGTTGAAGGGAGGAACAATGAGCAGTTCTTC. Translated: CSVEGRNNEQFF.

The V call is TRBV7-2, the J call TRBJ2-7, with TRBD2 as a possible D gene (6 bases). This CDR3 contains 14 residues. Germline CDR1 is SGHTA and CDR2 is FQGNSA. V was pared by 7 bases and J by 3 bases, with 16 bases between. This CDR3 reads CASTHGGAVYEQYF. The CDR3 bases are TGTGCCAGCACCCATGGCGGGGCCGTCTACGAGCAGTACTTC. The whole variable domain, remainder taken from reference TRBV7-2 and TRBJ2-7, is GAGVSQSPSNKVTEKGKDVELRCDPISGHTALYWYRQSLGQGLEFLIYFQGNSAPDKSGLPSDRFSAERTGGSVSTLTIQRTQQEDSAVYLCASTHGGAVYEQYFGPGTRLTVT.

J is TRBJ2-7 and V is TRBV29-1; D unresolved. V lost 7 bases to trimming and J lost 3 bases, with 13 bases between them. Germline values: CDR1 SQVTM, CDR2 ANQGSEA. This CDR3 region has 12 residues. CDR3 protein: CSAQGVIYEQYF. The CDR3 coding sequence is TGCAGCGCCCAAGGAGTTATCTACGAGCAGTACTTC.

This clone occurred a few times. The chain couples TRBV15 to TRBJ2-3; 7 bases match TRBD1. The CDR3 length is 13 residues. Germline V CDR1 and CDR2: LNHNV, YYDKDF (reference sequence). V shed 7 bases and J 5 bases; nucleotides not matched to a gene: 6. Here the CDR3 DNA reads TGTGCCACCATGAGGGGGCAGGTAGATACGCAGTATTTT. Translation gives CATMRGQVDTQYF.

This chain joins TRBV30 and TRBJ1-5, with D maybe TRBD1 (5 bases). V was trimmed by 0 bases and J by 6 bases, leaving 9 bases between them. Germline CDR1 reads GTSNPN; CDR2 reads SVGIG (reference sequence). CDR3 length: 13 amino acids. CDR3 nucleotides: TGTGCCTGGAGTGTAGAAGGGGTTCAGCCCCAGCATTTT. Residues: CAWSVEGVQPQHF.

V and J are TRBV29-1 and TRBJ1-3, with D unclear. V was trimmed by 7 bases and J by 0 bases, leaving 7 bases between them. The CDR3 loop spans 12 amino acids. Germline assignment: CDR1 SQVTM and CDR2 ANQGSEA. The CDR3 loop is CSAASSGNTIYF. CDR3 coding DNA: TGCAGCGCAGCGAGCTCTGGAAACACCATATATTTT.

CDR3 sequence reads: CASSLSQGYTEAFF. Written as DNA, the CDR3 is TGCGCCAGCAGCTTGTCACAGGGGTACACTGAAGCTTTCTTT. The chain is built from TRBV5-1 and TRBJ1-1, with 7 positions matching TRBD1. V was clipped by 1 base and J by 3 bases; unmatched bases: 3. Germline-derived CDR1 and CDR2 are SGHRS and YFSETQ. This CDR3 has 14 residues.

The chain has TRBV4-3 and TRBJ2-3, with D perhaps being TRBD1 or TRBD2 (5 bases each). The CDR3 totals 14 residues. Germline CDR1 and CDR2: LGHNA and YSLEER. Deletions cut 4 bases from V and 7 bases from J, with 15 bases between. CDR3 protein: CASSPDGGRYTQYF. CDR3 DNA sequence: TGCGCCAGCAGCCCGGATGGGGGTCGCTATACGCAGTATTTT.

The rearrangement joins TRBV7-2 to TRBJ2-3; maybe TRBD2 (6 bases). The CDR3 sequence is 14 residues long. V was cut by 4 bases and J by 4 bases, with 12 bases left in between. CDR1 is SGHTA and CDR2 is FQGNSA in the germline V gene. The DNA for the CDR3 is TGTGCCAGCAGCTCGGGGGTTGGGGCAGATACGCAGTATTTT. Protein product: CASSSGVGADTQYF. Filled out from reference TRBV7-2 and TRBJ2-3, the complete variable domain reads GAGVSQSPSNKVTEKGKDVELRCDPISGHTALYWYRQSLGQGLEFLIYFQGNSAPDKSGLPSDRFSAERTGGSVSTLTIQRTQQEDSAVYLCASSSGVGADTQYFGPGTRLTVL.

The chain combines TRBV4-3 with TRBJ1-2; TRBD1 matches 7 bases. The V gene's germline CDR1 is LGHNA and CDR2 YSLEER. The V gene end was trimmed by 0 bases and the J gene end by 9 bases; junction bases not matched to a gene: 4. The CDR3 is 13 amino acids. As DNA, the CDR3 is TGCGCCAGCAGCCAAGACCGACAGGGTAGCTACACCTTC. Its translation: CASSQDRQGSYTF.

This clone was seen only a few times. V is TRBV10-3 and J is TRBJ1-2; 7 bases agree with TRBD1. This CDR3 comprises 15 residues. Germline CDR1 and CDR2: ENHRY and SYGVKD. The J segment lost 2 bases and the V segment lost 6 bases, leaving 9 bases of the junction unmatched. CDR3 amino acids: CAISSFETGNYGYTF. CDR3 bases: TGTGCCATCAGCTCTTTCGAGACAGGGAACTATGGCTACACCTTC.

The count of this clone is one. V gene TRBV28 combines with J gene TRBJ2-7; tentative D call: TRBD2 (5 bases). V was clipped by 8 bases and J by 4 bases, with 18 bases between them. This CDR3 spans 14 amino acids. Looked up from germline, CDR1 is MDHEN and CDR2 is SYDVKM. The CDR3 region has the DNA TGTGCCAGCCGCGGAGGAGTAGAGCGTTACGAGCAGTACTTC. As protein: CASRGGVERYEQYF.

V usage is TRBV29-1 and J usage is TRBJ1-2; TRBD1 is a possible D gene (5 bases). The CDR3 covers 11 residues. Germline-derived CDR1 and CDR2 are SQVTM and ANQGSEA. The germline V and J ends were trimmed by 6 bases and 8 bases, with 13 bases remaining between them. The DNA for the CDR3 is TGCAGCGTCCACCAGGGTAACGGCTACACCTTC. Translation: CSVHQGNGYTF.

J is TRBJ1-6 and V is TRBV7-9, with D hard to call. V was shortened by 8 bases and J by 8 bases, with 19 bases between the two germline ends. This CDR3 is built from 15 residues. Looked up from germline, CDR1 is SEHNR and CDR2 is FQNEAQ (reference sequence). In nucleotides, the CDR3 is TGTGCCAGCGCCGAAACGGGTCTCCAGTATTCACCCCTCCACTTT. Protein sequence: CASAETGLQYSPLHF. Full variable domain (missing parts from reference TRBV7-9 and TRBJ1-6): DTGVSQNPRHKITKRGQNVTFRCDPISEHNRLYWYRQTLGQGPEFLTYFQNEAQLEKSRLLSDRFSAERPKGSFSTLEIQRTEQGDSAMYLCASAETGLQYSPLHFGNGTRLTVT.